This T cell receptor beta chain was captured in a study of blood T cells in healthy people across ages. Notes on the study in general: Long-lived donors carried more naive CD4+ cells and greater diversity than aged donors.

With 1 base removed from V and 3 bases from J, the gap between germline ends came to 17 bases. Per germline, CDR1 SGHRS and CDR2 YFSETQ. The CDR3 runs 17 residues. The authors ran a second PCR of about 7 to 11 cycles using a sample-barcoded 5' primer and a J-beta primer mix. TCRdb redid the calling of the 5' RACE reads with MiXCR, one entry per CDR3 protein. The table records around 1.1 million distinct CDR3 sequences, roughly two fifths of them present only once. On this clonotype itself: What it binds is not known.

PBMCs, at least 6 million per sample, were isolated. The source of this sequence is a man aged 18 to 35 in good health. Sequenced input: blood. The rearrangement uses TRBV5-1 and TRBJ2-1; D is perhaps TRBD1 (6 bases). The CDR3 spells CASSLTTGPRGYNEQFF. The CDR3 DNA follows: TGCGCCAGCAGCTTGACAACAGGGCCCCGAGGCTACAATGAGCAGTTCTTC. Supplemented by reference TRBV5-1 and TRBJ2-1, the full variable domain reads KAGVTQTPRYLIKTRGQQVTLSCSPISGHRSVSWYQQTPGQGLQFLFEYFSETQRNKGNFPGRFSGRQFSNSRSEMNVSTLELGDSALYLCASSLTTGPRGYNEQFFGPGTRLTVL.